The sequence of this T cell receptor (beta chain) was determined in a study of T cell changes during pregnancy in multiple sclerosis (dated 2019 in TCRdb). About the full investigation: The study examined how the T cell repertoire changed over the course of pregnancy in women with multiple sclerosis.

Turning to this clone: There is no known antigen for this receptor. No qualities accompany the bases; no much larger clone lies one base away.

Receptors were amplified or captured by the immunoSEQ multiplex PCR assay. As stored in TCRdb, this immuneACCESS dataset retains in-frame rearrangements with V and J assigned. A fraction of the clones does not appear; measured against another copy, unresolved V genes explain less than half of the discrepancy, and the remainder lacks a known reason. The sample table holds 20,000 to 25,000 clones, of which more than 75% were seen once. The ten largest clonotypes hold roughly 7.2% of the sample. CDR1 and CDR2 are drawn from the germline V gene (reference sequence): WNHNN, SYGVQD. The germline V end is reduced by 6 bases and the J end by 3 bases; junction bases left unmatched: 9. From cysteine to phenylalanine, the CDR3 is 15 amino acids long. Only the CDR3 DNA stays, 45 bases, in frame from base 1.

This TCR was recovered from a female donor with multiple sclerosis, enrolled in a pregnancy study. The specimen was CD8+ T cells from peripheral blood mononuclear cells, collected before pregnancy. The rearranged segments are TRBV10-1 and TRBJ1-1, with TRBD1 identical over 8 junction bases. This receptor carries the CDR3 CASSETSTGDTEAFF. Here is the DNA: TGCGCCAGCAGCGAAACTTCGACAGGGGACACTGAAGCTTTCTTT.